Listed below are T cell receptor beta chains from one sample, sequenced in a study of shared clonotypes between healthy human individuals. Data came from immunoSEQ multiplex PCR; TCRdb stores just in-frame clones and leaves some out. The sample yields about 2,500,000 clones, 90% to 95% seen once. The sequencing input was naive CD4+ T cells sorted from blood. These receptors originate from a man aged 18 to 30 in good health. Both conserved end residues are part of each CDR3. The order of the fields is V gene, D gene, clone size, J gene, CDR3 protein, CDR3 DNA. D genes are given only for firm matches. Some rows mark clone size as missing; the rest say once, few, many or name a class of expanded clone.

TRBV30	-	-	TRBJ2-6	CAWRPPGANVLTF	TGTGCCTGGCGGCCCCCTGGGGCCAACGTCCTGACTTTC
TRBV21-1	-	-	TRBJ2-7	CASSKDFGTGPHPESYEQYF	TGTGCCAGCAGCAAAGATTTCGGGACAGGGCCGCACCCGGAGTCCTACGAGCAGTACTTC
TRBV1	-	-	TRBJ2-3	CTSSQDRGRAAYF	TGCACCAGCAGCCAAGATCGGGGGAGGGCGGCGTATTTT
TRBV5-1	-	-	TRBJ2-7	CASRRSEGAFEQYF	TGCGCCAGCAGACGCAGCGAGGGCGCGTTCGAGCAGTACTTC
TRBV5-5	-	-	TRBJ1-1	CASSLDRVVNTEAFF	TGTGCCAGCAGCTTGGATCGGGTCGTGAACACTGAAGCTTTCTTT
TRBV9	TRBD1	-	TRBJ1-6	CASSGRGTANNSPLHF	TGTGCCAGCAGTGGAAGAGGGACAGCGAATAATTCACCCCTCCACTTT
TRBV7-9	-	-	TRBJ2-3	CASSSLEGWGHRTDTQYF	TGTGCCAGCAGTAGCTTAGAGGGGTGGGGACATCGCACAGATACGCAGTATTTT
TRBV2	TRBD1	-	TRBJ2-7	CASSEASPGQGNEQYF	TGTGCCAGCAGTGAAGCTTCTCCGGGACAGGGGAACGAGCAGTACTTC
TRBV11-1	TRBD1	-	TRBJ1-1	CASSLRQGARRTEAFF	TGTGCCAGCAGCCTCCGCCAGGGGGCTCGGAGGACTGAAGCTTTCTTT
TRBV14	TRBD1	-	TRBJ2-7	CASSRGGGYEQYF	TGTGCCAGCAGCAGAGGGGGCGGTTACGAGCAGTACTTC
TRBV7-2	-	once	TRBJ2-1	CASSLAGALGEQFF	TGTGCCAGCAGCTTAGCGGGGGCCCTCGGTGAGCAGTTCTTC
TRBV28	-	-	TRBJ1-2	CATSGLAYGYTF	TGTGCCACCTCGGGACTCGCTTATGGCTACACCTTC
TRBV10-3	-	-	TRBJ2-7	CAISNRDSGYEQYF	TGTGCCATCAGCAATCGGGACTCCGGGTACGAGCAGTACTTC
TRBV5-1	TRBD1	-	TRBJ2-7	CASRRLGQGNYEQYF	TGCGCCAGTCGGCGGCTTGGACAGGGCAACTACGAGCAGTACTTC
TRBV7-3	TRBD1	-	TRBJ2-2	CASSKIQGAGELFF	TGTGCCAGCAGCAAAATACAGGGGGCTGGGGAGCTGTTTTTT
TRBV5-1	TRBD1	-	TRBJ2-4	CASSVTGGGDIQYF	TGCGCCAGCAGCGTAACAGGGGGCGGGGACATTCAGTACTTC
TRBV5-6	-	-	TRBJ2-6	CASRLTGSGANVLTF	TGTGCCAGCAGGTTAACAGGGTCTGGGGCCAACGTCCTGACTTTC
TRBV27	TRBD2	-	TRBJ2-7	CASSLRLAFEQYF	TGTGCCAGCAGTTTACGACTAGCGTTCGAGCAGTACTTC
TRBV19	TRBD2	-	TRBJ2-7	CASSIRSTSGGASYEQYF	TGTGCCAGTAGTATAAGGTCGACTAGCGGGGGAGCTTCCTACGAGCAGTACTTC
TRBV4-3	TRBD1	-	TRBJ1-2	CASSQERDRGNYGYTF	TGCGCCAGCAGCCAAGAGAGGGACAGGGGGAACTATGGCTACACCTTC
TRBV5-1	-	once	TRBJ2-5	CASSFRGPQETQYF	TGCGCCAGCAGCTTCCGGGGCCCTCAAGAGACCCAGTACTTC
TRBV28	TRBD1	-	TRBJ1-2	CASRGPDRGGGGYTF	TGTGCCAGCAGGGGTCCAGACAGGGGCGGAGGGGGCTACACCTTC
TRBV7-9	-	few	TRBJ1-6	CASSLLAGVISPLHF	TGTGCCAGCAGCCTGCTGGCAGGGGTGATTTCACCCCTCCACTTT
TRBV28	TRBD2	-	TRBJ2-5	CASSSPSGDPLLAQYF	TGTGCCAGCAGTTCACCTAGCGGCGATCCCCTCCTGGCCCAGTACTTC
TRBV4-1	-	-	TRBJ1-5	CASTKEAGQRNQPQHF	TGCGCCAGCACCAAAGAAGCAGGGCAACGCAATCAGCCCCAGCATTTT
TRBV25-1	TRBD1	-	TRBJ2-5	CASSEPDRVTETQYF	TGTGCCAGCAGTGAGCCCGACAGGGTGACAGAGACCCAGTACTTC
TRBV2	-	-	TRBJ1-3	CASSEGLATSGNTIYF	TGTGCCAGCAGTGAGGGGTTAGCAACCTCTGGAAACACCATATATTTT
TRBV27	-	once	TRBJ2-2	CASSLSTGERGPNTGELFF	TGTGCCAGCAGTTTATCTACGGGGGAAAGGGGTCCGAACACCGGGGAGCTGTTTTTT
TRBV30	-	-	TRBJ1-2	CAWSVYFWRGTSNYGYTF	TGTGCCTGGAGTGTATATTTCTGGAGAGGGACCTCTAACTATGGCTACACCTTC
TRBV7-9	-	-	TRBJ2-7	CASSSNTQVYEQYF	TGTGCCAGCAGCTCGAATACACAGGTTTACGAGCAGTACTTC
TRBV6-5	TRBD2	-	TRBJ2-5	CASRPGLPGETQYF	TGTGCCAGCAGACCGGGACTACCTGGAGAGACCCAGTACTTC
TRBV18	-	-	TRBJ1-1	CASSENTEAFF	TGTGCCAGCTCAGAGAACACTGAAGCTTTCTTT
TRBV5-6	-	-	TRBJ2-7	CASSLEGYYEQYF	TGTGCCAGCAGCTTGGAAGGGTACTACGAGCAGTACTTC
TRBV5-1	-	-	TRBJ1-2	CASSLGDEILGPYGYTF	TGCGCCAGCAGCTTGGGTGACGAAATTCTAGGGCCCTATGGCTACACCTTC
TRBV7-9	-	-	TRBJ1-1	CASSLSGGNTEAFF	TGTGCCAGCAGCTTAAGCGGCGGGAACACTGAAGCTTTCTTT
TRBV11-2	TRBD1	-	TRBJ2-3	CASSLRDRVFVSTDTQYF	TGTGCCAGCAGCCTCCGGGACAGGGTATTCGTAAGCACAGATACGCAGTATTTT
TRBV4-1	TRBD2	-	TRBJ2-7	CASSQGGRALDEQYF	TGCGCCAGCAGCCAGGGCGGGAGGGCCCTGGACGAGCAGTACTTC
TRBV10-3	-	-	TRBJ2-3	CAVSGDTQYF	TGTGCCGTAAGCGGCGATACGCAGTATTTT
TRBV18	-	-	TRBJ2-7	CASSLDSTYEQYF	TGTGCCAGCTCACTTGACAGTACTTACGAGCAGTACTTC